Given below is one TCR beta chain in context. This sample's time point: pre-sensitization, week 0. The treatment: therapeutic diphenylcyclopropenone sensitization with weekly scalp DPC. The entry originates in a study of human T cells and chemical hapten exposure. Trimming shortened V by 3 bases and J by 8 bases, and 13 bases separated the two germline ends. The CDR3 length is 14 residues. Looked up from germline, CDR1 is SEHNR and CDR2 is FQNEAQ (reference sequence). What the library attached to individual cDNA molecules were unique molecular identifiers. TCRdb reprocessed the RACE reads with MiXCR, giving one entry per CDR3 protein. The sample has 250,000 or so distinct CDR3 sequences; roughly 7.7% are singletons.

The clonotype originates from a man aged 18 to 30 with alopecia areata. Some clones in this sample may be carry-over from other donors' samples. The sample here was whole blood, taken in connection with sensitization to the hapten diphenylcyclopropenone (DPC). The chain joins TRBV7-9 to TRBJ1-4, with D unclear. DNA of the CDR3: TGTGCCAGCAGCTTCCAAGGGCCGGGCGAAAAACTGTTTTTT. Translation: CASSFQGPGEKLFF.